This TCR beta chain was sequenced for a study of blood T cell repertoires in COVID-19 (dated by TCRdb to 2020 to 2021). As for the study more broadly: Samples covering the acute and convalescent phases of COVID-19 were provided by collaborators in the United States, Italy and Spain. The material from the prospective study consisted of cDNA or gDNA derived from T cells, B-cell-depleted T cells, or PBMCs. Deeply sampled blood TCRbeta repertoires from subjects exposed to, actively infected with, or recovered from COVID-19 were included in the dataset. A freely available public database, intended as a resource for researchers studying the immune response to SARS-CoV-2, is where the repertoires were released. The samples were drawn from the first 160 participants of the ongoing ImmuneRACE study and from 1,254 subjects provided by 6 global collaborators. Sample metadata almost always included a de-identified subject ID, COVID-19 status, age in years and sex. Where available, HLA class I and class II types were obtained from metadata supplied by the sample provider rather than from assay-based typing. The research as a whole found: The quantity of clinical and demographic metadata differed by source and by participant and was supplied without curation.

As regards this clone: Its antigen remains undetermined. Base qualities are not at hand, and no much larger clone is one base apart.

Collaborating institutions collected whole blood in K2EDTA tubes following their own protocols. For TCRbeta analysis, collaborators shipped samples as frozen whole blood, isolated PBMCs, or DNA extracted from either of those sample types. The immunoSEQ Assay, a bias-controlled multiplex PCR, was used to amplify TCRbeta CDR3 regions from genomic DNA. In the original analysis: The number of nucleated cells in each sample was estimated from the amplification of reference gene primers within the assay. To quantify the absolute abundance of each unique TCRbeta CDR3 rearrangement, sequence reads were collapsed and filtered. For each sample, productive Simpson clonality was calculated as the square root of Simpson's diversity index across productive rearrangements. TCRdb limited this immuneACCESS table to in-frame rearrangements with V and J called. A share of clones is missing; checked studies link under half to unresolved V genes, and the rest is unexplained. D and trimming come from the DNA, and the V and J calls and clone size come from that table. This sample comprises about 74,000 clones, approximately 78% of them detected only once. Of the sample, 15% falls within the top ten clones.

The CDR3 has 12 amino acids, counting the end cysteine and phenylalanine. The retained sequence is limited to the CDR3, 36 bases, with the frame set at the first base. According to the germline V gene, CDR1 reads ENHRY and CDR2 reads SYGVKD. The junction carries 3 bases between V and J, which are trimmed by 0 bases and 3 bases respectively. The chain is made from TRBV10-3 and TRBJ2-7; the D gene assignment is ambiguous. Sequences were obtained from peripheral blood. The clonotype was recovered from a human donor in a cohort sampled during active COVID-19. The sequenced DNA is TGTGCCATCAGTGAGTCTTACTACGAGCAGTACTTC. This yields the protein CAISESYYEQYF.